This TCR beta chain is from a study of T cell repertoires in cytomegalovirus infection. Across the whole study: In public TCR beta signatures, there were indications of both CMV infection and matching HLA type. Study-wide results and caveats: Carriage of CMV together with the relevant HLA was identifiable through cumulative public TCR beta family frequency. It was HLA-C-restricted CMV-specific TCR beta clonotypes that dominated the response ex vivo.

In its sample, this clonotype was seen many times. The target antigen is unknown. TCRdb re-derived calls from the reads in MiXCR, one entry per CDR3 protein. The sample has over 300,000 distinct CDR3 sequences, more than 9% seen once; the top ten hold about 3.9%. The V and J ends lost 6 bases and 10 bases respectively, with 25 bases between them. Per germline, CDR1 MGHRA and CDR2 YSYEKL. This CDR3 is 16 amino acids long. The genes are TRBV4-1 and TRBJ2-1; tentatively, D is TRBD1 or TRBD2 (6 bases each). The specimen was PBMCs. The origin of this receptor is a human donor in good health (CMV status not recorded). Some clones in this sample may be carry-over from other donors' samples. The CDR3 region has the DNA TGCGCCAGCAGTCAGCCGACGGCGAGGGCGGGACACGAGCAGTTCTTC. Its translation is CASSQPTARAGHEQFF.